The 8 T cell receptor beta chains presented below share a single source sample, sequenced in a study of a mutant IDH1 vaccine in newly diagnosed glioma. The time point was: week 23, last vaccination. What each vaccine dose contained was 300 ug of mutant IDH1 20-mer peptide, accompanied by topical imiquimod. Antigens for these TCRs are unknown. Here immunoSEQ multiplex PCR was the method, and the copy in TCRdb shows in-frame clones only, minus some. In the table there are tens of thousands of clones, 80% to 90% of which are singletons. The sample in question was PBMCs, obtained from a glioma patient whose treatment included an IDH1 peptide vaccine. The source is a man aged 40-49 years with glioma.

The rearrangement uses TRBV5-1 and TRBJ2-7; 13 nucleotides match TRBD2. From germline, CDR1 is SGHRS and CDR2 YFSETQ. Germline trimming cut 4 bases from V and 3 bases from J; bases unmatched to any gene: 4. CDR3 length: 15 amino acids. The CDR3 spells CASSIGLAGDYEQYF. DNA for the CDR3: TGCGCCAGCAGCATCGGACTAGCGGGAGACTACGAGCAGTACTTC.

The CDR3 protein is CASSLGGGHFSYEQYF. The CDR3 DNA follows: TGTGCCAGCAGCTTAGGAGGAGGACACTTCTCCTACGAGCAGTACTTC. This chain connects TRBV7-9 to TRBJ2-7, with D perhaps assigned TRBD1 or TRBD2 (5 bases each). Germline values: CDR1 SEHNR, CDR2 FQNEAQ (reference sequence). V was shortened by 1 base and J by 0 bases, with 13 bases between the two germline ends. The CDR3 totals 16 residues.

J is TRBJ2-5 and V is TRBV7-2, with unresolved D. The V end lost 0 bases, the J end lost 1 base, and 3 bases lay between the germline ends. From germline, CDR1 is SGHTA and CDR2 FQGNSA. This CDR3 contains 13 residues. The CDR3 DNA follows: TGTGCCAGCAGCTTAGCTACCCAAGAGACCCAGTACTTC. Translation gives CASSLATQETQYF.

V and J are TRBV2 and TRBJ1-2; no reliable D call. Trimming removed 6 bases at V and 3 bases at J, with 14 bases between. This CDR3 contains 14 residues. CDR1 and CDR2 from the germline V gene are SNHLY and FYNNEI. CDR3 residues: CASREKAGDYGYTF. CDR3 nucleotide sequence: TGTGCCAGCAGAGAAAAAGCAGGAGACTATGGCTACACCTTC.

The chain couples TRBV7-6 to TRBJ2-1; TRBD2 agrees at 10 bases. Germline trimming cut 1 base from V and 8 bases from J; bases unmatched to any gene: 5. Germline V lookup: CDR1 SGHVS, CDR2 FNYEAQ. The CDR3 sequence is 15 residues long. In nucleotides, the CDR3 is TGTGCCAGCAGCTTAGTTCTAGCGGGAGACTATGAGCAGTTCTTC. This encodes CASSLVLAGDYEQFF.

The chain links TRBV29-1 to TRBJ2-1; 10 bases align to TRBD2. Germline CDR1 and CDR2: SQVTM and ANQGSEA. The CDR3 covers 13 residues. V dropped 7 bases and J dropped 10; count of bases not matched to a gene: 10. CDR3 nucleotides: TGCAGCGACAGATCTAGCGGGAGTTCAGAGCAGTTCTTC. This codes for CSDRSSGSSEQFF.

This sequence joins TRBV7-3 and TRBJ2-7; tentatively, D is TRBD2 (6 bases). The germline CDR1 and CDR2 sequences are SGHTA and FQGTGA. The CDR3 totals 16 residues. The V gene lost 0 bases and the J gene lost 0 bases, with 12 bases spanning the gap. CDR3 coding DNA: TGTGCCAGCAGCTTAACGGGGGGACTTAGCTCCTACGAGCAGTACTTC. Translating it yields CASSLTGGLSSYEQYF.

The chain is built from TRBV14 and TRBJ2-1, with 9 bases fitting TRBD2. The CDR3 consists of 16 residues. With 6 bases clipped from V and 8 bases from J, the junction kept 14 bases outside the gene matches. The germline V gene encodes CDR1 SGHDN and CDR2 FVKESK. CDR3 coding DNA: TGTGCCAGCAGGGACACAGGAGGACTAGCGAGCCATGAGCAGTTCTTC. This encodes CASRDTGGLASHEQFF. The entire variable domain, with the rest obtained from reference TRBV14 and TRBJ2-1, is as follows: EAGVTQFPSHSVIEKGQTVTLRCDPISGHDNLYWYRRVMGKEIKFLLHFVKESKQDESGMPNNRFLAERTGGTYSTLKVQPAELEDSGVYFCASRDTGGLASHEQFFGPGTRLTVL.